The 15 T cell receptor beta chains presented below share a single source sample, sequenced in a study of blood T cell repertoires in COVID-19. Measured with immunoSEQ multiplex PCR; TCRdb has only the in-frame clones, and not every one. The data show nearly 300,000 clones, 85% to 90% seen once. The sequencing sample was made of PBMCs or T cells enriched from blood (not recorded which). The receptors originated from a woman in her forties or fifties who had been exposed to COVID-19.

This clone was seen more than once but under ten times. The gene calls are TRBV7-2 and TRBJ2-1; TRBD2 aligns across 8 bases. Trimming took 4 bases from V and 6 from J; bases not matched to a gene: 11. This CDR3 has 16 amino acids. In germline, CDR1 is SGHTA, CDR2 FQGNSA. The CDR3 region is CASSSAGGVRTNEQFF. The CDR3 DNA reads as TGTGCCAGCAGCTCCGCGGGGGGTGTTAGGACCAATGAGCAGTTCTTC.

The CDR3 region has the DNA TGTGCCAGCAGTTTACCCCCTGATGAGTCCAGGGGAGATACTGAAGCTTTCTTT. Translated: CASSLPPDESRGDTEAFF. The rearrangement uses TRBV28 and TRBJ1-1, with D possibly TRBD1 on 6 matching bases. The CDR3 has 18 amino acids. Germline loops: CDR1 MDHEN, CDR2 SYDVKM. The V end lost 2 bases, the J end lost 5 bases, and 24 bases lay between the germline ends.

The chain couples TRBV5-1 to TRBJ2-3, with TRBD2 matching 11 bases. CDR1 and CDR2 from the germline V gene are SGHRS and YFSETQ. The V gene end was trimmed by 4 bases and the J gene end by 3 bases; junction bases not matched to a gene: 7. The CDR3 is made up of 16 amino acids. CDR3 bases: TGCGCCAGCAGCACCTCTAGCGGGGGGTTAACAGATACGCAGTATTTT. It yields the protein CASSTSSGGLTDTQYF.

CDR3 bases: TGTGCCAGCACCCTAGCCCAACAGAACACTGAAGCTTTCTTT. It encodes CASTLAQQNTEAFF. The gene calls are TRBV6-5 and TRBJ1-1; D is ambiguous. The ends were cut back, 7 bases at V and 1 base at J, with 13 bases in the middle. The CDR3 is made up of 14 amino acids. Germline CDR1 and CDR2: MNHEY and SVGAGI.

The chain carries TRBV2 and TRBJ1-1, with D uncertain. The CDR3 extends over 14 amino acids. Germline loops: CDR1 SNHLY, CDR2 FYNNEI. The V end was cut by 4 bases, the J end by 6 bases, with 15 bases between. The CDR3 region is CASSVSSLSAEAFF. The DNA for the CDR3 is TGTGCCAGCAGTGTTAGTAGCCTTAGCGCTGAAGCTTTCTTT.

The rearrangement links TRBV10-3 to TRBJ2-1; either TRBD1 or TRBD2 may fit D (7 bases each). With 10 bases removed from V and 4 bases from J, the gap between germline ends came to 14 bases. Germline values: CDR1 ENHRY, CDR2 SYGVKD. The length of the CDR3 is 13 residues. The CDR3 loop reads CATRGGQYNEQFF. For the CDR3, the DNA is TGTGCCACCAGGGGGGGGCAGTACAATGAGCAGTTCTTC.

In this sample, this clone turned up a few times. The V and J genes are TRBV3-1 (or the pseudogene TRBV3-2) and TRBJ1-2; the D gene is possibly TRBD1 (6 bases). This CDR3 has 12 amino acids. The V gene's germline CDR1 is LGHDT and CDR2 YNNKEL (reference sequence). The ends were cut back, 5 bases at V and 5 bases at J, with 9 bases in the middle. The DNA of the CDR3 is TGTGCCAGCAGCGAGGACAGTTATGGCTACACCTTC. Translated: CASSEDSYGYTF.

The V call is TRBV5-1, the J call TRBJ1-2; D is ambiguous. The ends were cut back, 7 bases at V and 3 bases at J, with 16 bases in the middle. Per the germline V gene, CDR1 is SGHRS and CDR2 is YFSETQ. The CDR3 spans 14 residues. CDR3 sequence reads: CASAGGPVDYGYTF. The CDR3 bases are TGCGCCAGCGCGGGAGGTCCGGTGGACTATGGCTACACCTTC. Variable domain in full (rest from reference TRBV5-1 and TRBJ1-2): KAGVTQTPRYLIKTRGQQVTLSCSPISGHRSVSWYQQTPGQGLQFLFEYFSETQRNKGNFPGRFSGRQFSNSRSEMNVSTLELGDSALYLCASAGGPVDYGYTFGSGTRLTVV.

This chain links TRBV19 with TRBJ2-7, with D perhaps TRBD1 (5 bases). The V gene's germline CDR1 is LNHDA and CDR2 SQIVND (reference sequence). The V and J ends lost 1 base and 4 bases respectively, with 17 bases between them. This CDR3 is built from 16 residues. As DNA, the CDR3 is TGTGCCAGTAGTATAGCTCAGGGTACCAGCCTATACGAGCAGTACTTC. Translating gives CASSIAQGTSLYEQYF.

The chain has TRBV6-5 and TRBJ1-5, with TRBD1 matching over 8 bases. V shed 6 bases, J shed 4 bases, and the junction held 2 bases outside the gene matches. Germline V gene lookup returns CDR1 MNHEY and CDR2 SVGAGI. The CDR3 spans 13 residues. CDR3 DNA sequence: TGTGCCAGCAGACAGGGGGTAAATCAGCCCCAGCATTTT. It yields the protein CASRQGVNQPQHF.

The rearrangement uses TRBV5-1 and TRBJ2-3, with 8 nucleotides matching TRBD1. This CDR3 comprises 14 residues. The junction had 10 bases not matched to a gene; V was cut back by 8 bases and J by 5 bases. In germline, CDR1 is SGHRS, CDR2 YFSETQ. The CDR3 region has the DNA TGCGCCAGTTATCTGACAGGGGTGGAAGATACGCAGTATTTT. Translating gives CASYLTGVEDTQYF.

The chain has TRBV25-1 and TRBJ2-7; 8 nucleotides line up with TRBD1. This CDR3 spans 15 amino acids. V dropped 5 bases and J dropped 3; count of bases not matched to a gene: 9. CDR1 and CDR2 (germline): MGHDK, SYGVNS. CDR3 DNA: TGTGCCAGCAGTCCCCCAACAGGGGGGTTCTACGAGCAGTACTTC. The encoded protein is CASSPPTGGFYEQYF.

About this clone itself: This same CDR3 is encoded by further DNA sequences in the sample. The chain links TRBV18 to TRBJ2-7; 10 nucleotides line up with TRBD1. Trimming at V came to 0 bases and at J to 2 bases, leaving 1 base not matched to a gene. Germline loops: CDR1 KGHSH, CDR2 LQKENI. This CDR3 comprises 15 residues. CDR3 DNA sequence: TGTGCCAGCTCACCACCGGGGACAGGGGCCTACGAGCAGTACTTC. This translates into CASSPPGTGAYEQYF. Full variable domain (rest looked up from reference TRBV18 and TRBJ2-7): NAGVMQNPRHLVRRRGQEARLRCSPMKGHSHVYWYRQLPEEGLKFMVYLQKENIIDESGMPKERFSAEFPKEGPSILRIQQVVRGDSAAYFCASSPPGTGAYEQYFGPGTRLTVT.

This clone was detected only once. As DNA, the CDR3 is TGTGCCAGCAGCTTCGATCGGTCAGGAGCTTTCTTT. Translating it yields CASSFDRSGAFF. The rearrangement links TRBV5-4 to TRBJ1-1; D gene uncertain. Germline CDR1 reads SGHNT; CDR2 reads YYREEE (reference sequence). V was cut by 2 bases and J by 10 bases, with 12 bases left in between. The CDR3 sequence is 12 residues long.

The chain has TRBV25-1 and TRBJ2-7, with D unresolved. Trimming took 4 bases from V and 3 from J, leaving 16 bases between them. CDR3 length: 15 amino acids. Germline V lookup: CDR1 MGHDK, CDR2 SYGVNS. The CDR3 loop reads CASSGPSGLRYEQYF. In nucleotides, the CDR3 is TGTGCCAGCAGTGGGCCATCCGGGTTGCGCTACGAGCAGTACTTC.